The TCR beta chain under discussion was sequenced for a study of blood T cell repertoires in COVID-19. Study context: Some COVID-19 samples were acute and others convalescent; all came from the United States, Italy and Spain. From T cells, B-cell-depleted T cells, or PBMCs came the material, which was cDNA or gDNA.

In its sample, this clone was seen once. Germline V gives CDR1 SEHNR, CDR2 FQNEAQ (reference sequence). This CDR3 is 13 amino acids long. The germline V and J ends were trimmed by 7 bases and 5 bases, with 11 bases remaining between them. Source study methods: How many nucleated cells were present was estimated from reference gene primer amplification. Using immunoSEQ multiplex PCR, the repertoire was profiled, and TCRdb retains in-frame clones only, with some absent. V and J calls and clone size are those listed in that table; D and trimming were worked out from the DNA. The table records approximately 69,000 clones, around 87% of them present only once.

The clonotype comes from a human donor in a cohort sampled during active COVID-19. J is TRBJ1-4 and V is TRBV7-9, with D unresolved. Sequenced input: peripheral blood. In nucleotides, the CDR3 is TGTGCCAGCACCCTAAACGGGAATGAAAAACTGTTTTTT. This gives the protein CASTLNGNEKLFF.